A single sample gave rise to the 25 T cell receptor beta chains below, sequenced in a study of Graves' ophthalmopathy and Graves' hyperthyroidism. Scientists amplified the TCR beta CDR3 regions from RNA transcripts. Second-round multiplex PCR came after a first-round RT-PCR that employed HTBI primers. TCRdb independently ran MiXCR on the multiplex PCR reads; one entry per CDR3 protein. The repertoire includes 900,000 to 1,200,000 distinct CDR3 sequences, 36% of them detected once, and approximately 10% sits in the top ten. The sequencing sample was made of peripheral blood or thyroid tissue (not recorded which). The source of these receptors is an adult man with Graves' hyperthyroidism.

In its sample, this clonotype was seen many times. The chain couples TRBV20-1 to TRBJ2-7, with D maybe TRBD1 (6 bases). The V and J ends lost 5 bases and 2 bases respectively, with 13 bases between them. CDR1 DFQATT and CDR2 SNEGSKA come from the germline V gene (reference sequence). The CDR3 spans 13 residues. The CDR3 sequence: CSAPRGTTYEQYF. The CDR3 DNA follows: TGCAGTGCTCCCAGGGGAACAACCTACGAGCAGTACTTC.

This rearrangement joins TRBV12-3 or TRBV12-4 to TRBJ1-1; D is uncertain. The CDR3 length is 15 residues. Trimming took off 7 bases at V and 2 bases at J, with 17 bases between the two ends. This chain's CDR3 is CASILTDGLNTEAFF. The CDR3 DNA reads TGTGCCAGCATCCTTACGGACGGGTTAAACACTGAAGCTTTCTTT.

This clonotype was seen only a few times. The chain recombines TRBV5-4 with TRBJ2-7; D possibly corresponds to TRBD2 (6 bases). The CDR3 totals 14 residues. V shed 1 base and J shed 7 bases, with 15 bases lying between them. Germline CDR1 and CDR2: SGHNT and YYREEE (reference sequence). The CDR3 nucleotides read TGTGCCAGCAGCTTGCTTCCCGGGAGCGAAGAGCAGTACTTC. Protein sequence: CASSLLPGSEEQYF. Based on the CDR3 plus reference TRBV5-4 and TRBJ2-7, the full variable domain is ETGVTQSPTHLIKTRGQQVTLRCSSQSGHNTVSWYQQALGQGPQFIFQYYREEENGRGNFPPRFSGLQFPNYSSELNVNALELDDSALYLCASSLLPGSEEQYFGPGTRLTVT.

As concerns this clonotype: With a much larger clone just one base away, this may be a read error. The CDR3 sequence: CASSFERSTIYF. CDR3 DNA: TGTGCCAGCAGCTTCGAACGAAGCACCATATATTTT. The rearrangement links TRBV7-9 to TRBJ1-3; the D is unclear. The V end was cut by 3 bases, the J end by 9 bases, with 9 bases between. The CDR3 covers 12 residues. The germline V gene encodes CDR1 SEHNR and CDR2 FQNEAQ (reference sequence).

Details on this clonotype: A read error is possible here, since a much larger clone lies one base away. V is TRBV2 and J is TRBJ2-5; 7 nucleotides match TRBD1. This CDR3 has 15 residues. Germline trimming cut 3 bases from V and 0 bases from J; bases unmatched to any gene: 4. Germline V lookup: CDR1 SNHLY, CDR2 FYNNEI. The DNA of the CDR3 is TGTGCCAGCAGTGATAAAACAGGGGACCAAGAGACCCAGTACTTC. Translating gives CASSDKTGDQETQYF. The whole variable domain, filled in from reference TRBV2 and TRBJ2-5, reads EPEVTQTPSHQVTQMGQEVILRCVPISNHLYFYWYRQILGQKVEFLVSFYNNEISEKSEIFDDQFSVERPDGSNFTLKIRSTKLEDSAMYFCASSDKTGDQETQYFGPGTRLLVL.

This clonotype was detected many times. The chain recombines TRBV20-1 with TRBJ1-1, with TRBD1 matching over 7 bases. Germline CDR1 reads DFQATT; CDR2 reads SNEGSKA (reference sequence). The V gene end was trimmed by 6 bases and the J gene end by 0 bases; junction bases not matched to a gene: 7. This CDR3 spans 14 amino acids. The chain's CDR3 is CSAGGSGVNTEAFF. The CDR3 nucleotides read TGCAGTGCAGGGGGCTCGGGGGTGAACACTGAAGCTTTCTTT.

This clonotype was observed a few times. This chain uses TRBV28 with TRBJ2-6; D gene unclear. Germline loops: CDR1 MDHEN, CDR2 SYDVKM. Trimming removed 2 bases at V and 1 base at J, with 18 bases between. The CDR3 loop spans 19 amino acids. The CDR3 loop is CASSLRSTAWISGANVLTF. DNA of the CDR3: TGTGCCAGCAGTTTAAGATCAACGGCGTGGATTTCTGGGGCCAACGTCCTGACTTTC.

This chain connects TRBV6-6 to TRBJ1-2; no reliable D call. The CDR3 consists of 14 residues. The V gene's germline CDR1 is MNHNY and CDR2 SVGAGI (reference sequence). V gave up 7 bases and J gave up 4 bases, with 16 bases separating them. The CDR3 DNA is TGTGCCAGCATTAGTAGGGATCTGAGCTATGGCTACACCTTC. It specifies CASISRDLSYGYTF.

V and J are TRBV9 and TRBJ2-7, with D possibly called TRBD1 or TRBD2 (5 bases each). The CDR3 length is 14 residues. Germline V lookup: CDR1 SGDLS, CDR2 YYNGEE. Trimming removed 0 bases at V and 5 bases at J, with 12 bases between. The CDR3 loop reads CASSVAGTADEQYF. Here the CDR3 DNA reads TGTGCCAGCAGCGTAGCCGGGACCGCCGACGAGCAGTACTTC.

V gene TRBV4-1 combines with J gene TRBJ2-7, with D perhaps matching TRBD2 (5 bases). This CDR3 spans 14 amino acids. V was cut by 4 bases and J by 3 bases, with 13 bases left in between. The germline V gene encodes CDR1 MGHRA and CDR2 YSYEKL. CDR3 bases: TGCGCCAGCAGCCCCGAGGGAAAACTCTACGAGCAGTACTTC. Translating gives CASSPEGKLYEQYF.

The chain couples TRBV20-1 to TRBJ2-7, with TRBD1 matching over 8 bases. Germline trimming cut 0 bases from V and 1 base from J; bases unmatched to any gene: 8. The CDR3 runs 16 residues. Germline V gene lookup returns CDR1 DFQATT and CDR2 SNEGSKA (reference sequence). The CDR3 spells CSARDFGTGSSYEQYF. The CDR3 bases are TGCAGTGCTAGAGATTTCGGGACAGGATCATCCTACGAGCAGTACTTC.

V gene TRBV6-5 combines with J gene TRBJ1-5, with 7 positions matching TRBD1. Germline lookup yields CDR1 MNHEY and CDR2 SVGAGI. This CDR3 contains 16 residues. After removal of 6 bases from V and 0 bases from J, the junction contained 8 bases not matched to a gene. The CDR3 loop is CASRPGTENSNQPQHF. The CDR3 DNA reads TGTGCCAGCAGGCCCGGGACAGAAAATAGCAATCAGCCCCAGCATTTT.

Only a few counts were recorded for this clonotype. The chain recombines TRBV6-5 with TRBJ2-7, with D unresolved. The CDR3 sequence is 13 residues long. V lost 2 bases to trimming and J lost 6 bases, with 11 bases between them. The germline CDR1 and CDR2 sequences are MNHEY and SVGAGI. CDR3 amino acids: CASSYPPPGEQYF. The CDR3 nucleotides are TGTGCCAGCAGTTACCCCCCGCCGGGCGAGCAGTACTTC.

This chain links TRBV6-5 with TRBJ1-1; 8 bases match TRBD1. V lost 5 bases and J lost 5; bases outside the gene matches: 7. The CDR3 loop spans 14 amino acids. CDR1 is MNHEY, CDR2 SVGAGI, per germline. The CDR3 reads CASSGSGGGTEAFF. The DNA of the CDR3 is TGTGCCAGCAGTGGGTCAGGGGGCGGGACTGAAGCTTTCTTT.

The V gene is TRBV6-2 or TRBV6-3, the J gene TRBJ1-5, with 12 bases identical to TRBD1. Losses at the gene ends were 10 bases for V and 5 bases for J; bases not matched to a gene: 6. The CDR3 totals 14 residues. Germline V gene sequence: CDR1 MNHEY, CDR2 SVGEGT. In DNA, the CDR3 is TGTGCCACCCAGGGACAGGGGGCGGATCAGCCCCAGCATTTT. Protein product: CATQGQGADQPQHF.

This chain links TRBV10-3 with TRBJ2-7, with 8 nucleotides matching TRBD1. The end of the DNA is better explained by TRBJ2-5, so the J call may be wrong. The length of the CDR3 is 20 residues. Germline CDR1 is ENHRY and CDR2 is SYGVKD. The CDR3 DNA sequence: TGTGCCATCACAGATGGACAGGGCCCCGGTAGTGGGTTAAACCAAGAGACCCAGTACTTC. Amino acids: CAITDGQGPGSGLNQETQYF.

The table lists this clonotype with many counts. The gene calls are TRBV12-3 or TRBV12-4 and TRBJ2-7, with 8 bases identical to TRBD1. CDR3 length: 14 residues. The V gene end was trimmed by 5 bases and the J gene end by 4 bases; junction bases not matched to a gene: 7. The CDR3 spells CASSPRTGRYEQYF. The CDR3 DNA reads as TGTGCCAGCAGTCCTCGGACAGGGAGGTACGAGCAGTACTTC.

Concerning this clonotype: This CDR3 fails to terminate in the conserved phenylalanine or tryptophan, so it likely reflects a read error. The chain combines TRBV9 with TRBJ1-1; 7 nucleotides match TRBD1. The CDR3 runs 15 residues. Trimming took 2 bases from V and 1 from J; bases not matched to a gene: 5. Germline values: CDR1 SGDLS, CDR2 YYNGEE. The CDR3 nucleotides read TGTGCCAGCAGCGTGGGGACAGAATCGAACACTGAAGCTTTCCTT. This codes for CASSVGTESNTEAFL.

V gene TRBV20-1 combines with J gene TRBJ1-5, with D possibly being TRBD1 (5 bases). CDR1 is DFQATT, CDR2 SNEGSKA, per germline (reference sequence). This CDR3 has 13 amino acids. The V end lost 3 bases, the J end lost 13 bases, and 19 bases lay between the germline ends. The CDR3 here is CSASMPGDSNQHF. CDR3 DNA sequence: TGCAGTGCTAGTATGCCGGGGGATAGCAATCAGCATTTT.

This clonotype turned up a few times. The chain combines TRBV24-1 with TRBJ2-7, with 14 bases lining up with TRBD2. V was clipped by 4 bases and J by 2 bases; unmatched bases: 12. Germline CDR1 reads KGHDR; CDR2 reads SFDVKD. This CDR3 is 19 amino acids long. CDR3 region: CATSDSGTSGSGRTYEQYF. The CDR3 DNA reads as TGTGCCACCAGTGACTCCGGGACTAGCGGGAGCGGGCGCACCTACGAGCAGTACTTC.

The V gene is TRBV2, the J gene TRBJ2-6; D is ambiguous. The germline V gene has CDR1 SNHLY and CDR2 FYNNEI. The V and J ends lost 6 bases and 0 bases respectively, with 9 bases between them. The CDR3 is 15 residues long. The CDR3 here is CASRSRSSGANVLTF. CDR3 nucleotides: TGTGCCAGCAGGAGCCGGAGCTCTGGGGCCAACGTCCTGACTTTC.

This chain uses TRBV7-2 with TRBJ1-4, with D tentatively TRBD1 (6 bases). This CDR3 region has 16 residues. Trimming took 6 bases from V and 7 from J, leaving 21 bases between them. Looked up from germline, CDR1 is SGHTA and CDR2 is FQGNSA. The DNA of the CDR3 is TGTGCCAGCAGAAAGGGGTCGCAGGACAGCGGTGAAAAACTGTTTTTT. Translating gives CASRKGSQDSGEKLFF.

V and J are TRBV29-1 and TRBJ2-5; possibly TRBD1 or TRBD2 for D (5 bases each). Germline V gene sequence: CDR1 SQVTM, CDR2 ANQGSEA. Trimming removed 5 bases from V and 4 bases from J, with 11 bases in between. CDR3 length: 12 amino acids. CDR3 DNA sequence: TGCAGCGTTTCTCAGGGACGAGAGACCCAGTACTTC. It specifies CSVSQGRETQYF.

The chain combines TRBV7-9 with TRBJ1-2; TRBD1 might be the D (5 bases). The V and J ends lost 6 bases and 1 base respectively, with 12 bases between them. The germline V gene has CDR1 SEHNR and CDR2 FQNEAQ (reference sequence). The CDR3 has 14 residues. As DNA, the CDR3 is TGTGCCAGCAGTTCTCCAGGGAGTAACTATGGCTACACCTTC. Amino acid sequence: CASSSPGSNYGYTF.

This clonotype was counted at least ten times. The CDR3 protein is CAISKGTVEMNTEAFF. Written as DNA, the CDR3 is TGTGCCATCAGTAAAGGGACGGTAGAGATGAACACTGAAGCTTTCTTT. The chain links TRBV10-3 to TRBJ1-1, with D perhaps matching TRBD1 (5 bases). With 5 bases removed from V and 0 bases from J, the gap between germline ends came to 16 bases. The germline gives CDR1 ENHRY, CDR2 SYGVKD. This CDR3 spans 16 amino acids.